This T cell receptor beta chain was identified in a study of blood T cell repertoires in COVID-19. Original analysis: Estimation of nucleated cell counts relied on the amplification of reference gene primers. Generated by immunoSEQ multiplex PCR, the TCRdb table keeps only in-frame clones and is missing some. V and J calls and clone size come straight from that table; D and trimming were deduced from the DNA. The sample contains about 57,000 clones, approximately 81% of which appear only once. The clonotype comes from a middle-aged woman with acute COVID-19. Source material: PBMCs or T cells enriched from blood (not recorded which).

The CDR3 DNA reads TGTGCCAGCAGCCTTTTAGCGGGGGGGCGCTGTGAGCAGTTCTTC. It yields the protein CASSLLAGGRCEQFF. The chain has TRBV3-1 (or the pseudogene TRBV3-2) and TRBJ2-1, with 11 bases that match TRBD2. Germline V gives CDR1 LGHDT, CDR2 YNNKEL (reference sequence). The length of the CDR3 is 15 residues. V lost 4 bases to trimming and J lost 9 bases; unmatched junction nucleotides: 8.